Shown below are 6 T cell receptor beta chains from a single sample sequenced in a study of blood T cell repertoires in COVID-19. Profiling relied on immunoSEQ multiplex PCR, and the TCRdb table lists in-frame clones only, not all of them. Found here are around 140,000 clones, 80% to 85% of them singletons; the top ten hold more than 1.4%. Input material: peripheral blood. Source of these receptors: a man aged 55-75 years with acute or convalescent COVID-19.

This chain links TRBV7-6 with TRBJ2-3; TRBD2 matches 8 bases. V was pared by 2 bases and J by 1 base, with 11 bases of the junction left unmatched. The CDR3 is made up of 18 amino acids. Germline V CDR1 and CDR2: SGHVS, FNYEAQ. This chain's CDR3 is CASSLPGLGAFGTDTQYF. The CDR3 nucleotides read TGTGCCAGCAGCTTACCGGGACTAGGTGCTTTCGGCACAGATACGCAGTATTTT. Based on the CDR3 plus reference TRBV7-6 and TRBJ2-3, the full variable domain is GAGVSQSPRYKVTKRGQDVALRCDPISGHVSLYWYRQALGQGPEFLTYFNYEAQQDKSGLPNDRFSAERPEGSISTLTIQRTEQRDSAMYRCASSLPGLGAFGTDTQYFGPGTRLTVL.

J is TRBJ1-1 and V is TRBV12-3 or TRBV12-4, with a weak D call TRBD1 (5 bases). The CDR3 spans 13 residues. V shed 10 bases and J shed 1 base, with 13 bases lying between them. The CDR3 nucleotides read TGTGCCACCAGGTGGCAGGGGAACACTGAAGCTTTCTTT. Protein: CATRWQGNTEAFF.

The chain's CDR3 is CASRGGLQGERETQYF. The CDR3 region has the DNA TGTGCCAGCAGGGGTGGGTTACAGGGGGAAAGAGAGACCCAGTACTTC. The gene calls are TRBV5-6 and TRBJ2-5; the match to TRBD1 covers 8 bases. V dropped 5 bases and J dropped 4; count of bases not matched to a gene: 13. From germline, CDR1 is SGHDT and CDR2 YYEEEE. The CDR3 has 16 amino acids.

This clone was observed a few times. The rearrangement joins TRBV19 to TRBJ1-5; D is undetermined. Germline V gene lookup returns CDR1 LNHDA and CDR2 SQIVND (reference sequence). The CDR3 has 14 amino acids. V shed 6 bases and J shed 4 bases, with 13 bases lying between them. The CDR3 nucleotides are TGTGCCAGTAGGGGCAGTACGGGAAATCAGCCCCAGCATTTT. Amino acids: CASRGSTGNQPQHF.

The CDR3 sequence: CASKIAGVLAGELFF. The CDR3 DNA reads as TGTGCCAGCAAGATAGCGGGGGTTCTTGCCGGGGAGCTGTTTTTT. The chain uses TRBV27 and TRBJ2-2; 9 bases agree with TRBD2. This CDR3 contains 15 residues. V lost 7 bases and J lost 6; bases outside the gene matches: 9. Per germline, CDR1 MNHEY and CDR2 SMNVEV (reference sequence).

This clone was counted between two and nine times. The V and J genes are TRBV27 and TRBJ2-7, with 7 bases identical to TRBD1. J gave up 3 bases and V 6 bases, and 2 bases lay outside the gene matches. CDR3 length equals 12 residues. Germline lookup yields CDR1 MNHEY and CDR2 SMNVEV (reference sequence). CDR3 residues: CASSRDSYEQYF. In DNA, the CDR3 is TGTGCCAGCAGCCGGGACAGCTACGAGCAGTACTTC.